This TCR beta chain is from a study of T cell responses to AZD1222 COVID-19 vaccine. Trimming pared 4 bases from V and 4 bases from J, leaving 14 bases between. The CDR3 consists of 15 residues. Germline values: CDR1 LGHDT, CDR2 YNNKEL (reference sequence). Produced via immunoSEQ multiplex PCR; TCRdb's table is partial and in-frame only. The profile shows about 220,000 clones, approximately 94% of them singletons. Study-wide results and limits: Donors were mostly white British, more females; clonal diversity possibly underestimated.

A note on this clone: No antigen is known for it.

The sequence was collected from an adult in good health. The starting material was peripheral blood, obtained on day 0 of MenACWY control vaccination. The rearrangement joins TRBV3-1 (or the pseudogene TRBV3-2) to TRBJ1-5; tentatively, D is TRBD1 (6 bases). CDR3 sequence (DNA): TGTGCCAGCAGCCCTTCTGGGGGCAGGAATCAGCCCCAGCATTTT. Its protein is CASSPSGGRNQPQHF.